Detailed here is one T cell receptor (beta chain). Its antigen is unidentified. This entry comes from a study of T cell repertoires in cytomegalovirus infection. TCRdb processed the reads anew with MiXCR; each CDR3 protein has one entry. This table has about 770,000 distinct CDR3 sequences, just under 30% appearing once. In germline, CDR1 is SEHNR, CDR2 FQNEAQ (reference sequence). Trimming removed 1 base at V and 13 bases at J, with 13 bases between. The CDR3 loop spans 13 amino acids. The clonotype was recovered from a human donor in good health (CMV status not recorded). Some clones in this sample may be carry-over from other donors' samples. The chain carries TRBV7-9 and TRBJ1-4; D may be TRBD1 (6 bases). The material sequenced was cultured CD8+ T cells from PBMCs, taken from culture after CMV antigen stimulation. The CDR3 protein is CASSLVGGVGLFF. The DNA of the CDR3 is TGTGCCAGCAGCTTAGTAGGGGGGGTCGGACTGTTTTTT.